The 3 T cell receptor beta chains below were found in one sample sequenced in a study of blood T cells in healthy people across ages. Through a sample-barcoded 5' primer and a J-beta primer mix, a second PCR was run for roughly 6 to 11 cycles. From the 5' RACE reads, TCRdb called clonotypes with MiXCR, one entry per CDR3 protein. The sample includes over 600,000 distinct CDR3 sequences, roughly 21% seen only once; the top ten take 3% to 4%. The sequenced sample consisted of blood. These receptors came from a man in his 70s in good health.

This clonotype was seen only a few times. The J gene is TRBJ1-5, the V gene TRBV6-6, with D possibly TRBD1 on 6 matching bases. CDR3 length equals 15 residues. V dropped 6 bases and J dropped 4 bases, with 16 bases sitting between them. Germline CDR1 MNHNY, CDR2 SVGAGI (reference sequence). The DNA of the CDR3 is TGTGCCAGCAGGACAACAGGGTCCCCGAATCAGCCCCAGCATTTT. Its protein is CASRTTGSPNQPQHF.

This chain uses TRBV14 with TRBJ2-2; 8 bases are a match to TRBD1. CDR1 and CDR2 (germline): SGHDN, FVKESK. After removal of 1 base from V and 1 base from J, the junction contained 5 bases not matched to a gene. There are 17 residues in the CDR3. CDR3 residues: CASSQGFGTGNTGELFF. CDR3 DNA: TGTGCCAGCAGCCAAGGATTCGGGACAGGGAACACCGGGGAGCTGTTTTTT.

The chain recombines TRBV4-1 with TRBJ1-3; the D gene is possibly TRBD1 (5 bases). This CDR3 has 15 residues. The germline V and J ends were trimmed by 1 base and 0 bases, with 7 bases remaining between them. Per the germline V gene, CDR1 is MGHRA and CDR2 is YSYEKL. DNA for the CDR3: TGCGCCAGCAGCCAAGGGGGCTACTCTGGAAACACCATATATTTT. This translates into CASSQGGYSGNTIYF.